This T cell receptor (beta chain) was identified in a study of cytomegalovirus exposure and HLA in healthy donors. Germline V gives CDR1 SNHLY, CDR2 FYNNEI. This CDR3 spans 14 amino acids. V dropped 6 bases and J dropped 3; count of bases not matched to a gene: 5. The PCR ran on 60 Vbeta and 13 Jbeta primers. TCRdb's table, derived via immunoSEQ multiplex PCR, lists solely in-frame clones and lacks some. The top ten hold about 0.47% of the sample, which has under 250,000 clones, about 77% seen once. The TCR originated in a boy under 18 in good health and CMV-seronegative. The sample taken for sequencing was PBMCs. V and J are TRBV2 and TRBJ2-7; 10 bases match TRBD2. CDR3 nucleotide sequence: TGTGCCAGCAGCCCTAGCGGGAGTTACTACGAGCAGTACTTC. Its translation: CASSPSGSYYEQYF.